Each of the 15 T cell receptor beta chains below was sequenced from the same sample in a study of blood T cell repertoires in COVID-19. Sequencing used immunoSEQ multiplex PCR; TCRdb keeps in-frame clones, though not all of them. The top ten hold roughly 8.1% of the sample, which has over 95,000 clones, more than 70% seen once. Sequenced material: peripheral blood. The source of these receptors is an older woman who had recovered from COVID-19.

The V and J genes are TRBV27 and TRBJ2-4; 9 nucleotides match TRBD1. Per the germline V gene, CDR1 is MNHEY and CDR2 is SMNVEV (reference sequence). V lost 5 bases and J lost 8; bases outside the gene matches: 10. There are 15 residues in the CDR3. The CDR3 protein is CASSRLTGGEDIQYF. For the CDR3, the DNA is TGTGCCAGCAGTCGCCTGACAGGGGGTGAGGACATTCAGTACTTC.

The chain uses TRBV7-9 and TRBJ1-3; D is ambiguous. The germline gives CDR1 SEHNR, CDR2 FQNEAQ (reference sequence). The CDR3 is made up of 12 amino acids. The V end lost 8 bases, the J end lost 1 base, and 6 bases lay between the germline ends. The CDR3 reads CASGGSGNTIYF. The CDR3 DNA reads TGTGCCAGCGGAGGATCTGGAAACACCATATATTTT.

V gene TRBV27 combines with J gene TRBJ2-5, with TRBD1 as a possible D gene (5 bases). CDR1 and CDR2 (germline): MNHEY, SMNVEV (reference sequence). CDR3 length equals 13 residues. Trimming left V 5 bases short and J 7 bases short, with 14 bases between. CDR3 DNA sequence: TGTGCCAGCAGTGCACAGGTCCCAGGGACCCAGTACTTC. Translating gives CASSAQVPGTQYF.

This clone was counted a few times. Here the CDR3 DNA reads TGTGCCAGCAGTTACTGGGGGGGAGGGGAGACCCAGTACTTC. This codes for CASSYWGGGETQYF. The chain couples TRBV27 to TRBJ2-5; 7 bases line up with TRBD2. J was trimmed by 5 bases and V by 4 bases; bases with no gene match: 7. Germline V gene data show CDR1 as MNHEY and CDR2 as SMNVEV (reference sequence). There are 14 residues in the CDR3.

The rearrangement joins TRBV9 to TRBJ2-3; 7 nucleotides align to TRBD1. Unmatched junction bases numbered 10, after V lost 10 bases and J lost 5 bases. The CDR3 is 13 residues long. Germline values: CDR1 SGDLS, CDR2 YYNGEE. The DNA for the CDR3 is TGTGCCGCGGGTAGGGGGCCCGGAGATACGCAGTATTTT. It codes for CAAGRGPGDTQYF.

This chain connects TRBV30 to TRBJ2-1; 8 bases match TRBD1. The germline V gene has CDR1 GTSNPN and CDR2 SVGIG (reference sequence). The V and J ends lost 8 bases and 5 bases, in that order; junction bases with no gene match: 8. The CDR3 spans 13 residues. The CDR3 nucleotides read TGTGCCCGTACAGGGGGGTTCGACAATGAGCAGTTCTTC. Residues: CARTGGFDNEQFF.

The V and J genes are TRBV7-2 and TRBJ2-3, with 9 positions matching TRBD2. CDR1 is SGHTA and CDR2 is FQGNSA in the germline V gene. V lost 5 bases to trimming and J lost 8 bases; unmatched junction nucleotides: 14. This CDR3 spans 16 amino acids. In DNA form, the CDR3 reads TGTGCCAGCAGCGCCCGAGGGCGGGGGGGCTTGGGTACGCAGTATTTT. It encodes CASSARGRGGLGTQYF.

CDR3 amino acids: CASSQVGMDGDGYTF. CDR3 in DNA: TGCGCCAGCAGCCAAGTCGGCATGGACGGGGATGGCTACACCTTC. V and J are TRBV4-3 and TRBJ1-2; no reliable D call. The CDR3 sequence is 15 residues long. V gave up 1 base and J gave up 6 bases, with 15 bases separating them. Germline V gives CDR1 LGHNA, CDR2 YSLEER.

The rearrangement links TRBV30 to TRBJ1-1; D not certain. V lost 4 bases to trimming and J lost 5 bases, with 20 bases between them. The CDR3 has 15 residues. Per germline, CDR1 GTSNPN and CDR2 SVGIG (reference sequence). CDR3 region: CAWIPGGKGSTEAFF. DNA for the CDR3: TGTGCCTGGATACCTGGAGGAAAAGGTTCGACTGAAGCTTTCTTT.

The V call is TRBV18, the J call TRBJ2-5; TRBD1 matches at 7 bases. J was trimmed by 4 bases and V by 2 bases; bases with no gene match: 10. There are 16 residues in the CDR3. Germline CDR1 reads KGHSH; CDR2 reads LQKENI. The CDR3, as DNA: TGTGCCAGCTCACCAGGGTCCCGGGCAGGGGGAGAGACCCAGTACTTC. Protein: CASSPGSRAGGETQYF.

The J gene is TRBJ2-2, the V gene TRBV29-1; D is ambiguous. CDR3 length equals 12 residues. Germline V gene lookup returns CDR1 SQVTM and CDR2 ANQGSEA. Trimming left V 4 bases short and J 7 bases short, with 10 bases between. This CDR3 is CSVVGQVGELFF. CDR3 nucleotides: TGCAGCGTTGTCGGCCAGGTCGGGGAGCTGTTTTTT.

The DNA of the CDR3 is TGTGCCAGCAGCGTAGGCGGGGGGGGATCGGGAGAGACCCAGTACTTC. Encoded protein: CASSVGGGGSGETQYF. The chain is built from TRBV9 and TRBJ2-5; 9 bases are a match to TRBD2. From germline, CDR1 is SGDLS and CDR2 YYNGEE. Losses at the gene ends were 0 bases for V and 4 bases for J; bases not matched to a gene: 7. The CDR3 is 16 amino acids.

The chain links TRBV5-1 to TRBJ1-1, with TRBD1 identical over 8 bases. From germline, CDR1 is SGHRS and CDR2 YFSETQ. J was trimmed by 4 bases and V by 4 bases; bases with no gene match: 6. The CDR3 loop spans 14 amino acids. CDR3 residues: CASSASTGGTEAFF. The CDR3, as DNA: TGCGCCAGCAGCGCCTCAACAGGGGGCACTGAAGCTTTCTTT.

The V and J genes are TRBV4-1 and TRBJ2-2, with TRBD2 matching 11 bases. V lost 1 base and J lost 7; bases outside the gene matches: 17. CDR1 and CDR2 (germline): MGHRA, YSYEKL. This CDR3 has 20 residues. The CDR3 sequence is CASSQVPNVPSGRSGGELFF. CDR3 nucleotide sequence: TGCGCCAGCAGCCAAGTCCCGAATGTACCTAGCGGGAGGTCGGGCGGGGAGCTGTTTTTT.

V is TRBV7-9 and J is TRBJ2-2; 10 bases map to TRBD2. With V trimmed by 3 bases and J by 4 bases, 5 bases remained unmatched. CDR3 length: 16 residues. Germline V gives CDR1 SEHNR, CDR2 FQNEAQ (reference sequence). CDR3 protein: CASSLGLARSTGELFF. In nucleotides, the CDR3 is TGTGCCAGCAGCTTGGGACTAGCGCGTAGCACCGGGGAGCTGTTTTTT. The entire variable domain, with the rest obtained from reference TRBV7-9 and TRBJ2-2, is as follows: DTGVSQNPRHKITKRGQNVTFRCDPISEHNRLYWYRQTLGQGPEFLTYFQNEAQLEKSRLLSDRFSAERPKGSFSTLEIQRTEQGDSAMYLCASSLGLARSTGELFFGEGSRLTVL.